One sample yielded the 22 T cell receptor beta chains listed below, sequenced in a study of human T cells and chemical hapten exposure. Time point noted: pre-sensitization, week 0. The treatment was: therapeutic diphenylcyclopropenone sensitization with weekly scalp DPC. TCRdb reanalysed the RACE reads using MiXCR and keeps one entry per CDR3 protein. The data show about 380,000 distinct CDR3 sequences, with roughly 5% seen just once and approximately 2.4% held by the top ten. This material consisted of whole blood, taken in connection with sensitization to the hapten diphenylcyclopropenone (DPC). The receptor set was obtained from a woman aged 45-65 years with alopecia areata. Some clones in this sample may be carry-over from other donors' samples.

This clonotype was counted many times. V and J are TRBV24-1 and TRBJ2-7, with a tentative D call TRBD1 (5 bases). This CDR3 has 13 amino acids. The ends were cut back, 7 bases at V and 1 base at J, with 10 bases in the middle. Germline assignment: CDR1 KGHDR and CDR2 SFDVKD. DNA of the CDR3: TGTGCCACCAGCGGAACAGGTTCCTACGAGCAGTACTTC. It encodes CATSGTGSYEQYF.

This clonotype occurred a few times. This chain links TRBV5-4 with TRBJ1-1, with TRBD1 as a possible D gene (5 bases). CDR1 is SGHNT, CDR2 YYREEE, per germline (reference sequence). The CDR3 consists of 15 residues. V was pared by 0 bases and J by 3 bases, with 12 bases between. The DNA of the CDR3 is TGTGCCAGCAGCTTGGAGTTCAGGGAGGACACTGAAGCTTTCTTT. This gives the protein CASSLEFREDTEAFF.

This clonotype occurred many times. The rearrangement links TRBV7-9 to TRBJ2-1; D uncertain. V was pared by 5 bases and J by 9 bases, with 14 bases between. Germline-derived CDR1 and CDR2 are SEHNR and FQNEAQ (reference sequence). The CDR3 is made up of 13 amino acids. This CDR3 reads CASSLDPWVEQFF. The CDR3 DNA reads TGTGCCAGCAGCCTCGACCCATGGGTTGAGCAGTTCTTC.

This clonotype occurred many times. The chain uses TRBV10-3 and TRBJ2-2; 7 bases line up with TRBD1. This CDR3 spans 12 amino acids. V was pared by 7 bases and J by 4 bases, with 0 bases of the junction left unmatched. CDR1 and CDR2 (germline): ENHRY, SYGVKD. This CDR3 reads CAIKGATGELFF. CDR3 DNA sequence: TGTGCCATCAAGGGGGCCACCGGGGAGCTGTTTTTT.

This clonotype showed up many times. The V and J genes are TRBV6-2 or TRBV6-3 and TRBJ2-1; 14 nucleotides agree with TRBD2. The CDR3 contains 14 residues. With 8 bases clipped from V and 8 bases from J, the junction kept 5 bases outside the gene matches. The germline gives CDR1 MNHEY, CDR2 SVGEGT. This CDR3 reads CASGTSGSVDEQFF. The CDR3 DNA reads as TGTGCCAGCGGGACTAGCGGGAGCGTCGATGAGCAGTTCTTC.

The rearrangement uses TRBV7-6 and TRBJ2-1; 16 bases agree with TRBD2. CDR1 and CDR2 from the germline V gene are SGHVS and FNYEAQ. Trimming cost V 5 bases and J 3 bases; bases outside gene matches: 10. The CDR3 runs to 19 residues. The CDR3 coding sequence is TGTGCCAGCAGCCCCGGGGGGACTAGCGGGAGGGCCGTCTACAATGAGCAGTTCTTC. It codes for CASSPGGTSGRAVYNEQFF.

Many counts were recorded for this clonotype. This chain joins TRBV7-8 and TRBJ1-1; D is perhaps TRBD1 (6 bases). CDR3 size: 14 residues. With 3 bases removed from V and 5 bases from J, the gap between germline ends came to 13 bases. The germline V gene encodes CDR1 SGHVS and CDR2 FQNEAQ. The CDR3 DNA is TGTGCCAGCAGCTTCAGGGGTTTGTCGACTGAAGCTTTCTTT. It yields the protein CASSFRGLSTEAFF. Full variable domain (remainder filled in from reference TRBV7-8 and TRBJ1-1): GAGVSQSPRYKVAKRGQDVALRCDPISGHVSLFWYQQALGQGPEFLTYFQNEAQLDKSGLPSDRFFAERPEGSVSTLKIQRTQQEDSAVYLCASSFRGLSTEAFFGQGTRLTVV.

This clonotype came up many times. The gene calls are TRBV3-1 and TRBJ2-5; D remains unclear. The CDR3 sequence is 11 residues long. Germline assignment: CDR1 LGHDT and CDR2 YNNKEL (reference sequence). Trimming cost V 4 bases and J 4 bases, with 4 bases left between them. This CDR3 reads CASSRGETQYF. CDR3 coding DNA: TGTGCCAGCAGCCGGGGAGAGACCCAGTACTTC.

V and J are TRBV28 and TRBJ1-5; D is ambiguous. The V gene's germline CDR1 is MDHEN and CDR2 SYDVKM. V gave up 5 bases and J gave up 6 bases, with 8 bases separating them. This CDR3 region has 12 residues. The CDR3 protein is CASSEGSQPQHF. CDR3 nucleotides: TGTGCCAGCAGTGAGGGCAGTCAGCCCCAGCATTTT.

Worth noting for this clonotype: A much larger clonotype is one base distant, so this may be a read error. CDR3 sequence: CASSYSGSDNEQFF. The DNA for the CDR3 is TGTGCCAGCAGTTACAGCGGGAGTGATAATGAGCAGTTCTTC. V is TRBV6-6 and J is TRBJ2-1; 8 bases agree with TRBD2. Germline V gives CDR1 MNHNY, CDR2 SVGAGI (reference sequence). The CDR3 is 14 residues long. Unmatched junction bases numbered 4, after V lost 2 bases and J lost 7 bases.

This clonotype has at least ten counts. The gene calls are TRBV28 and TRBJ2-4, with 9 bases aligning to TRBD1. The CDR3 has 13 residues. Per the germline V gene, CDR1 is MDHEN and CDR2 is SYDVKM. With V trimmed by 4 bases and J by 8 bases, 3 bases remained unmatched. CDR3 sequence reads: CASSSRTGDIQYF. The CDR3 coding sequence is TGTGCCAGCAGTTCCCGGACAGGGGACATTCAGTACTTC.

The chain recombines TRBV14 with TRBJ2-2; unclear D gene. The CDR3 runs to 15 residues. The germline V and J ends were trimmed by 1 base and 4 bases, with 10 bases remaining between them. CDR1 is SGHDN and CDR2 is FVKESK in the germline V gene. CDR3 DNA sequence: TGTGCCAGCAGCCAAGTGAACAGCCCCACCGGGGAGCTGTTTTTT. Translated, it gives CASSQVNSPTGELFF.

This clonotype has a handful of counts. The rearrangement links TRBV6-2 or TRBV6-3 to TRBJ2-1; 8 bases map to TRBD1. The junction had 3 bases not matched to a gene; V was cut back by 5 bases and J by 6 bases. The CDR3 covers 13 residues. Germline assignment: CDR1 MNHEY and CDR2 SVGEGT. The DNA of the CDR3 is TGTGCCAGCAGTACTGACAGGGGCAATGAGCAGTTCTTC. Encoded protein: CASSTDRGNEQFF.

In its sample, this clonotype was seen a few times. The CDR3 loop reads CASSSRGSTEAFF. CDR3 DNA sequence: TGTGCCAGCAGTTCGCGGGGTAGCACTGAAGCTTTCTTT. The V call is TRBV6-2 or TRBV6-3, the J call TRBJ1-1; D is ambiguous. CDR3 size: 13 residues. Germline CDR1 MNHEY, CDR2 SVGEGT. V lost 4 bases, J lost 4 bases, and 10 bases lay in between.

The V gene is TRBV29-1, the J gene TRBJ2-2; D is possibly TRBD1 (5 bases). The CDR3 consists of 14 residues. Germline CDR1 and CDR2: SQVTM and ANQGSEA. V lost 2 bases, J lost 2 bases, and 9 bases lay in between. This CDR3 is CSVEPGINTGELFF. CDR3 DNA sequence: TGCAGCGTTGAACCAGGGATTAACACCGGGGAGCTGTTTTTT.

This sequence joins TRBV10-1 and TRBJ1-5; D may be TRBD1 (6 bases). The length of the CDR3 is 13 residues. The germline V gene encodes CDR1 WNHNN and CDR2 SYGVQD (reference sequence). V lost 8 bases and J lost 6, with 14 bases in between. CDR3: CASAVTGSQPQHF. CDR3 DNA sequence: TGCGCCAGCGCCGTAACAGGGAGTCAGCCCCAGCATTTT.

This clonotype was detected ten times or more. The CDR3 protein is CASSPVGHTTDTQYF. CDR3 nucleotides: TGTGCCAGCTCACCGGTTGGACATACTACAGATACGCAGTATTTT. The rearrangement uses TRBV18 and TRBJ2-3; maybe TRBD1 (5 bases). Trimming removed 3 bases from V and 3 bases from J, with 13 bases in between. Per germline, CDR1 KGHSH and CDR2 LQKENI. This CDR3 is 15 amino acids long. The full variable domain, completed using reference TRBV18 and TRBJ2-3, is NAGVMQNPRHLVRRRGQEARLRCSPMKGHSHVYWYRQLPEEGLKFMVYLQKENIIDESGMPKERFSAEFPKEGPSILRIQQVVRGDSAAYFCASSPVGHTTDTQYFGPGTRLTVL.

This clonotype was detected many times. The chain links TRBV20-1 to TRBJ1-1; D gene ambiguous. The CDR3 covers 13 residues. Germline V CDR1 and CDR2: DFQATT, SNEGSKA (reference sequence). V was pared by 5 bases and J by 3 bases, with 13 bases between. CDR3 coding DNA: TGCAGTGCTCCTCGAGGGATAGACACTGAAGCTTTCTTT. Protein sequence: CSAPRGIDTEAFF.

This clonotype turned up a few times. V gene TRBV29-1 combines with J gene TRBJ2-5; 10 nucleotides match TRBD2. V shed 6 bases and J 2 bases; nucleotides not matched to a gene: 3. There are 13 residues in the CDR3. In germline, CDR1 is SQVTM, CDR2 ANQGSEA. The CDR3 sequence: CSVQAGGQETQYF. Here the CDR3 DNA reads TGCAGCGTACAAGCGGGAGGGCAAGAGACCCAGTACTTC.

This clonotype was recorded many times. The rearrangement joins TRBV27 to TRBJ2-7; 8 bases agree with TRBD2. V lost 4 bases to trimming and J lost 6 bases; unmatched junction nucleotides: 5. CDR3 length: 13 residues. Germline-derived CDR1 and CDR2 are MNHEY and SMNVEV (reference sequence). As DNA, the CDR3 is TGTGCCAGCAGTTCTACGGGAGGGCGCGAGCAGTACTTC. Its protein product is CASSSTGGREQYF.

The chain is built from TRBV9 and TRBJ2-3; TRBD2 aligns across 11 bases. CDR1 is SGDLS and CDR2 is YYNGEE in the germline V gene. V shed 4 bases, J shed 0 bases, and the junction held 7 bases outside the gene matches. The CDR3 spans 17 residues. The chain's CDR3 is CASSSRLAGTSTDTQYF. The CDR3 nucleotides read TGTGCCAGCAGCTCTCGACTAGCGGGGACTAGCACAGATACGCAGTATTTT.

The genes are TRBV29-1 and TRBJ1-2, with 7 bases that match TRBD1. Trimming at V came to 1 base and at J to 4 bases, leaving 9 bases not matched to a gene. Germline V lookup: CDR1 SQVTM, CDR2 ANQGSEA. This CDR3 is 15 amino acids long. For the CDR3, the DNA is TGCAGCGTTGAAGGGGTGGACAGGACATCCTATGGCTACACCTTC. Its protein product is CSVEGVDRTSYGYTF.